This entry concerns a single T cell receptor (beta chain). Germline CDR1 SGHNT, CDR2 YYREEE (reference sequence). The length of the CDR3 is 16 residues. The V gene end was trimmed by 4 bases and the J gene end by 3 bases; junction bases not matched to a gene: 4. Methods used by the authors: The authors estimated nucleated cell counts from reference gene primer amplification. Using immunoSEQ multiplex PCR, the repertoire was profiled, and TCRdb retains in-frame clones only, with some absent. V and J calls and clone size are copied from that table; D and trimming were computed from the DNA. The table has fewer than 100,000 clones, around 75% seen once. The sample comes from a study of blood T cell repertoires in COVID-19. About the study: Acute-phase and convalescent COVID-19 samples originated in the United States, Italy and Spain. Sample material is recorded as cDNA or gDNA derived from T cells, B-cell-depleted T cells, or PBMCs.

The sample taken for sequencing was peripheral blood. The source of this sequence is a man between 65 and 85 years old with acute or convalescent COVID-19. This sequence joins TRBV5-4 and TRBJ2-1; 13 bases fit TRBD2. The CDR3 sequence: CASSVRLAGGYNEQFF. The DNA for the CDR3 is TGTGCCAGCAGCGTCAGACTAGCGGGGGGCTACAATGAGCAGTTCTTC.